The clone carrying this T cell receptor beta chain has a handful of counts. What it recognizes is unknown. Amplification of the TCR beta CDR3 regions used RNA transcripts (as template). HTBI primers primed a first-round RT-PCR, and a second-round multiplex PCR followed. TCRdb used MiXCR to reprocess the multiplex PCR reads, holding one entry per CDR3 protein. The repertoire holds around 470,000 distinct CDR3 sequences, with around an eighth as singletons. This specimen belongs to a study of Graves' ophthalmopathy and Graves' hyperthyroidism. Study findings and constraints: Blood contained most expanded thyroid clonotypes exceeding 0.001 frequency.

The ends were cut back, 3 bases at V and 2 bases at J, with 11 bases in the middle. Germline assignment: CDR1 LNHDA and CDR2 SQIVND (reference sequence). CDR3 size: 15 residues. If patients had other autoimmune diseases, uncontrolled infections, pregnancy or lactation, they were excluded. V gene TRBV19 combines with J gene TRBJ1-5, with D perhaps TRBD1 (5 bases). This receptor was identified in a woman in her thirties with Graves' ophthalmopathy. Sequenced: blood. CDR3 sequence (DNA): TGTGCCAGTAGTATTGAGGGGTGGGGCAATCAGCCCCAGCATTTT. Translating it yields CASSIEGWGNQPQHF.